This TCR beta chain is drawn from a study of human T cells and chemical hapten exposure. Study context: Sensitization employed 2% DPC on approximately 2 cm by approximately 2 cm of upper inner arm skin. The patient population, which was mostly female, had alopecia areata, totalis or universalis. Overall study results and limits: No change in TCRs above 1 in 1000 frequency was produced by DPC sensitization.

This clonotype was picked up many times. Antigen: not known. Attachment of unique molecular identifiers to individual cDNA molecules was performed in the library. MiXCR, run by TCRdb on the RACE reads, gives a single entry per CDR3 protein. This table has nearly 350,000 distinct CDR3 sequences, roughly 6.9% appearing once. The time point was: patch test 1, 2 weeks after DPC sensitization. Stated treatment: therapeutic diphenylcyclopropenone sensitization with weekly scalp DPC. Germline-derived CDR1 and CDR2 are KGHSH and LQKENI. There are 13 residues in the CDR3. The V gene lost 2 bases and the J gene lost 2 bases, with 6 bases spanning the gap.

The sequencing used whole blood, collected in connection with sensitization to the hapten diphenylcyclopropenone (DPC). This chain joins TRBV18 and TRBJ1-2, with unresolved D. This receptor was identified in a woman aged 18-29 years with alopecia areata. Some clones in this sample may be carry-over from other donors' samples. CDR3 DNA sequence: TGTGCCAGCTCACCATCCGGCAACTATGGCTACACCTTC. Translated: CASSPSGNYGYTF.